These 22 T cell receptor beta chains originate from one sample sequenced in a study of cytotoxic CD8 clonotypes in ibrutinib-treated CLL. The protocol was immunoSEQ multiplex PCR, while the TCRdb copy is restricted to in-frame clones and leaves out a portion. The data contain 150,000 or so clones, 60% to 80% of them singletons. Source: PBMCs, taken after 12 months of ibrutinib treatment. The receptors shown here come from a human donor with chronic lymphocytic leukemia.

V is TRBV7-9 and J is TRBJ1-5; 8 nucleotides match TRBD1. CDR1 and CDR2 from the germline V gene are SEHNR and FQNEAQ (reference sequence). The CDR3 extends over 15 amino acids. Trimming removed 5 bases from V and 5 bases from J; junction bases left unmatched: 8. CDR3 protein: CASSPGGASYQPQHF. CDR3 DNA sequence: TGTGCCAGCAGCCCAGGGGGCGCTTCGTATCAGCCCCAGCATTTT.

The V call is TRBV12-5, the J call TRBJ1-1, with D hard to call. CDR3 length: 14 residues. The V and J ends lost 3 bases and 1 base respectively, with 9 bases between them. Looked up from germline, CDR1 is LGHNT and CDR2 is FRNRAP. CDR3 sequence reads: CASGLIGSNTEAFF. For the CDR3, the DNA is TGTGCTAGTGGTTTAATAGGGTCGAACACTGAAGCTTTCTTT.

The rearrangement uses TRBV6-5 and TRBJ1-2, with TRBD1 matching over 8 bases. CDR1 and CDR2 from the germline V gene are MNHEY and SVGAGI. Unmatched junction bases numbered 8, after V lost 6 bases and J lost 8 bases. This CDR3 contains 13 residues. The CDR3 spells CASRRGQGQGYTF. The CDR3 DNA follows: TGTGCCAGCAGAAGAGGACAGGGTCAAGGCTACACCTTC.

This clone showed up just a few times. J is TRBJ2-3 and V is TRBV5-5, with D perhaps matching TRBD2 (6 bases). V was pared by 0 bases and J by 2 bases, with 16 bases between. Germline CDR1 reads SGHKS; CDR2 reads YYEKEE (reference sequence). The CDR3 is 17 amino acids. This chain's CDR3 is CASSLEVGLGVTDTQYF. CDR3 sequence (DNA): TGTGCCAGCAGCTTGGAGGTGGGACTGGGGGTCACAGATACGCAGTATTTT.

The chain links TRBV2 to TRBJ1-4, with TRBD1 matching 10 bases. Losses at the gene ends were 3 bases for V and 3 bases for J; bases not matched to a gene: 13. Germline CDR1 reads SNHLY; CDR2 reads FYNNEI. This CDR3 has 19 residues. The CDR3 protein is CASSDNSGQGYSPNEKLFF. DNA for the CDR3: TGTGCCAGCAGTGACAATTCGGGACAGGGGTATTCCCCTAATGAAAAACTGTTTTTT. The variable domain in full, completed from reference TRBV2 and TRBJ1-4, reads EPEVTQTPSHQVTQMGQEVILRCVPISNHLYFYWYRQILGQKVEFLVSFYNNEISEKSEIFDDQFSVERPDGSNFTLKIRSTKLEDSAMYFCASSDNSGQGYSPNEKLFFGSGTQLSVL.

The chain is built from TRBV9 and TRBJ1-1; a possible D gene is TRBD1 (6 bases). The CDR3 length is 14 residues. V lost 0 bases to trimming and J lost 2 bases, with 8 bases between them. CDR1 is SGDLS, CDR2 YYNGEE, per germline. The CDR3 nucleotides are TGTGCCAGCAGCGTAGCGGGGGCCAACACTGAAGCTTTCTTT. This translates into CASSVAGANTEAFF. Variable domain in full (rest from reference TRBV9 and TRBJ1-1): DSGVTQTPKHLITATGQRVTLRCSPRSGDLSVYWYQQSLDQGLQFLIQYYNGEERAKGNILERFSAQQFPDLHSELNLSSLELGDSALYFCASSVAGANTEAFFGQGTRLTVV.

The rearrangement uses TRBV6-5 and TRBJ1-2; weak D call: TRBD1 (6 bases). V lost 6 bases and J lost 2, with 13 bases in between. This CDR3 has 14 amino acids. In germline, CDR1 is MNHEY, CDR2 SVGAGI. In DNA, the CDR3 is TGTGCCAGCAGGATGGACAGCCCAAACTATGGCTACACCTTC. Translated, it gives CASRMDSPNYGYTF.

The CDR3 sequence is CASSWGAGENTEAFF. The CDR3 DNA reads TGCGCCAGCAGCTGGGGGGCAGGCGAGAACACTGAAGCTTTCTTT. The J gene is TRBJ1-1, the V gene TRBV5-1; D perhaps matches TRBD1 (6 bases). Germline lookup yields CDR1 SGHRS and CDR2 YFSETQ. The CDR3 runs to 15 residues. With 3 bases removed from V and 1 base from J, the gap between germline ends came to 13 bases.

V and J are TRBV12-5 and TRBJ2-3; D tentatively reads TRBD1 or TRBD2 (5 bases each). V gave up 4 bases and J gave up 2 bases, with 19 bases separating them. The length of the CDR3 is 17 residues. Germline loops: CDR1 LGHNT, CDR2 FRNRAP. CDR3: CASGSPSTTGPTDTQYF. The DNA of the CDR3 is TGTGCTAGTGGTTCACCTTCGACTACAGGTCCCACAGATACGCAGTATTTT.

V gene TRBV30 combines with J gene TRBJ2-1; 9 nucleotides agree with TRBD1. Looked up from germline, CDR1 is GTSNPN and CDR2 is SVGIG (reference sequence). With V trimmed by 6 bases and J by 4 bases, 7 bases remained unmatched. CDR3 length: 14 residues. CDR3 bases: TGTGCCTGCACACAGGGGGCCACATACAATGAGCAGTTCTTC. It specifies CACTQGATYNEQFF.

This chain uses TRBV5-1 with TRBJ2-1; no definite D call. The CDR3 runs 11 residues. Trimming pared 2 bases from V and 6 bases from J, leaving 3 bases between. Germline CDR1 reads SGHRS; CDR2 reads YFSETQ. The CDR3 region has the DNA TGCGCCAGCAGCTTCGGCAATGAGCAGTTCTTC. Its protein product is CASSFGNEQFF.

This clone was found a few times. The chain joins TRBV6-5 to TRBJ2-1; 7 bases are a match to TRBD1. CDR3 length: 12 residues. With V trimmed by 7 bases and J by 8 bases, 5 bases remained unmatched. The germline V gene encodes CDR1 MNHEY and CDR2 SVGAGI. This chain's CDR3 is CASTTGAHEQFF. Here the CDR3 DNA reads TGTGCCAGCACCACAGGGGCTCATGAGCAGTTCTTC.

The CDR3 bases are TGTGCCAGTAGTTCGAAGGGGATTGTGGATTCACCCCTCCACTTT. It yields the protein CASSSKGIVDSPLHF. The chain combines TRBV19 with TRBJ1-6; a possible D gene is TRBD1 (5 bases). V lost 5 bases and J 8 bases, leaving 16 bases between the germline ends. This CDR3 contains 15 residues. Germline V gene lookup returns CDR1 LNHDA and CDR2 SQIVND (reference sequence).

V is TRBV13 and J is TRBJ2-4; D remains unclear. Germline V gene sequence: CDR1 PRHDT, CDR2 FYEKMQ (reference sequence). V lost 5 bases and J 4 bases, leaving 18 bases between the germline ends. The CDR3 is 16 amino acids. The CDR3, as DNA: TGTGCCAGCAGCCCCATCGGACGAATCGCTAAAAACATTCAGTACTTC. It encodes CASSPIGRIAKNIQYF.

This clone has more than one count but fewer than ten. The J gene is TRBJ1-1, the V gene TRBV14, with D possibly being TRBD1 (6 bases). CDR3 length equals 15 residues. Trimming removed 1 base from V and 5 bases from J, with 14 bases in between. Germline assignment: CDR1 SGHDN and CDR2 FVKESK. CDR3 protein: CASSQAPGALTEAFF. CDR3 nucleotide sequence: TGTGCCAGCAGCCAAGCGCCGGGGGCCCTTACTGAAGCTTTCTTT.

J is TRBJ1-6 and V is TRBV28; D is unresolved. Germline CDR1 reads MDHEN; CDR2 reads SYDVKM. The CDR3 sequence is 13 residues long. The V end was cut by 7 bases, the J end by 5 bases, with 9 bases between. Written as DNA, the CDR3 is TGTGCCAGCAAGGGAGGCCATAATTCACCCCTCCACTTT. Translated: CASKGGHNSPLHF.

The chain links TRBV6-1 to TRBJ1-2, with a weak D call TRBD1 (5 bases). Germline assignment: CDR1 MNHNS and CDR2 SASEGT. This CDR3 has 13 amino acids. V lost 10 bases, J lost 5 bases, and 17 bases lay in between. CDR3 nucleotide sequence: TGTGCCACCAGAAGTGGGACTACATATGGCTACACCTTC. It translates to CATRSGTTYGYTF.

The gene calls are TRBV7-9 and TRBJ2-5; D is undetermined. The CDR3 is 14 amino acids. Germline values: CDR1 SEHNR, CDR2 FQNEAQ (reference sequence). Deletions cut 5 bases from V and 4 bases from J, with 14 bases between. CDR3 in DNA: TGTGCCAGCAGCGGAGACATGGCCCTAGAGACCCAGTACTTC. Translated, it gives CASSGDMALETQYF.

The genes are TRBV28 and TRBJ2-1; 15 positions agree with TRBD2. Germline CDR1 is MDHEN and CDR2 is SYDVKM. There are 17 residues in the CDR3. V shed 6 bases, J shed 4 bases, and the junction held 7 bases outside the gene matches. As DNA, the CDR3 is TGTGCCAGCAGCCGACCGGGACTAGCGGGGGGTTACAATGAGCAGTTCTTC. This sequence encodes CASSRPGLAGGYNEQFF. Full variable domain (missing parts from reference TRBV28 and TRBJ2-1): DVKVTQSSRYLVKRTGEKVFLECVQDMDHENMFWYRQDPGLGLRLIYFSYDVKMKEKGDIPEGYSVSREKKERFSLILESASTNQTSMYLCASSRPGLAGGYNEQFFGPGTRLTVL.

V is TRBV15 and J is TRBJ2-2; D possibly corresponds to TRBD2 (6 bases). The V and J ends lost 1 base and 7 bases respectively, with 10 bases between them. Germline V lookup: CDR1 LNHNV, CDR2 YYDKDF (reference sequence). The CDR3 runs to 14 residues. CDR3 bases: TGTGCCACCAGCAGAGGTGGGACTGTCGGGGAGCTGTTTTTT. Protein sequence: CATSRGGTVGELFF.

The chain has TRBV5-8 and TRBJ1-5; D unclear. CDR1 is SGHTS and CDR2 is YDEGEE in the germline V gene. CDR3 length: 15 amino acids. Trimming removed 1 base from V and 5 bases from J, with 13 bases in between. CDR3 DNA sequence: TGTGCCAGCAGCTTGCGAGGGTATCGCGATCAGCCCCAGCATTTT. Translating gives CASSLRGYRDQPQHF. Combining the CDR3 with reference TRBV5-8 and TRBJ1-5 gives the whole variable domain EAGVTQSPTHLIKTRGQQATLRCSPISGHTSVYWYQQALGLGLQFLLWYDEGEERNRGNFPPRFSGRQFPNYSSELNVNALELEDSALYLCASSLRGYRDQPQHFGDGTRLSIL.

The chain combines TRBV7-9 with TRBJ2-7, with D unclear. The CDR3 length is 13 residues. Trimming stripped 3 bases from V and 5 bases from J, with 11 bases between. In germline, CDR1 is SEHNR, CDR2 FQNEAQ (reference sequence). The CDR3 protein is CASSFSAENEQYF. The CDR3 coding sequence is TGTGCCAGCAGCTTTTCGGCCGAGAACGAGCAGTACTTC.